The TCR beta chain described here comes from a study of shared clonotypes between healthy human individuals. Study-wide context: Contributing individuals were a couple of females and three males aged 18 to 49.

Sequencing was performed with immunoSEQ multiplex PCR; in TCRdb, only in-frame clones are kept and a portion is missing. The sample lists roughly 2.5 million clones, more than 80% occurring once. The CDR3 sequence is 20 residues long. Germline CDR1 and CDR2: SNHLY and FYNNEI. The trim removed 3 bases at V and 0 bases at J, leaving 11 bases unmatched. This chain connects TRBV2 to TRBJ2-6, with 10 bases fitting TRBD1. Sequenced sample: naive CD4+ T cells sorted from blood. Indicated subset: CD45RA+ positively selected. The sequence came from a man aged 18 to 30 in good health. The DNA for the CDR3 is TGTGCCAGCAGTGATGGCCGGACAGGGGGTGTGTACTCTGGGGCCAACGTCCTGACTTTC. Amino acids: CASSDGRTGGVYSGANVLTF.